What follows is one TCR beta chain and its context. Seattle-derived patients entered the study during active infection and were followed longitudinally. The record originates from a study of blood T cell repertoires in COVID-19. Study-wide context: COVID-19 samples, acute and convalescent, were from the United States, Italy and Spain. T cells, B-cell-depleted T cells, or PBMCs provided the cDNA or gDNA that served as material.

Method: immunoSEQ multiplex PCR; TCRdb's copy keeps in-frame clones and lacks some. Found here are fewer than 350,000 clones, around 88% of them singletons; the top ten hold under 2%. Losses at the gene ends were 3 bases for V and 6 bases for J; bases not matched to a gene: 12. This CDR3 has 17 residues. Germline CDR1 reads MNHEY; CDR2 reads SMNVEV (reference sequence). Sequenced sample: peripheral blood. The clonotype comes from a woman aged 25 to 39 with COVID-19, enrolled during active disease. The V call is TRBV27, the J call TRBJ2-3; 10 bases fit TRBD2. In DNA, the CDR3 is TGTGCCAGCAGTTTCTCAGCAGCGGGGGGGCCGCAGGATACGCAGTATTTT. Protein sequence: CASSFSAAGGPQDTQYF.